This T cell receptor (beta chain) derives from a study of blood T cell repertoires in COVID-19 (dated by TCRdb to between 2020 and 2021). A note on the overall study: Samples from collaborators originated in the United States, Italy and Spain and spanned both the acute and convalescent phases of COVID-19. Where available, HLA class I and class II types were taken from metadata supplied by the sample provider and were not determined by assay-based typing. The sample metadata nearly always contained a de-identified subject ID, COVID-19 status, age in years and sex. The repertoires were released in a freely available public database meant as a resource for research on the immune response to SARS-CoV-2. The samples were drawn from the first 160 participants of the ongoing ImmuneRACE study and from 950 to 1,500 subjects provided by 6 global collaborators. The material from the prospective study consisted of cDNA or gDNA derived from T cells, B-cell-depleted T cells, or PBMCs. The dataset comprised deeply sampled blood TCRbeta repertoires from subjects exposed to, actively infected with, or recovered from COVID-19. Overall study outcomes, separate from this receptor: Clinical and demographic metadata were provided uncurated, with the amount varying by source and participant.

This clone has a single count. Its binding antigen is unknown. Base-call qualities are not available, and no considerably larger clone is one nucleotide away. The collaborating institutions used their own protocols to collect whole blood in K2EDTA tubes. For TCRbeta analysis, collaborator samples were shipped as frozen whole blood, as isolated PBMCs, or as DNA extracted from either sample type. The trim is 0 bases for V and 2 bases for J, with a gap of 8 bases between the germline ends. The CDR3 spans 14 residues, from the cysteine through the phenylalanine. The entry retains the CDR3 DNA only, 42 bases that are in frame from base 1. Based on the germline V gene, the CDR1 and CDR2 sequences are MNHEY and SVGAGI. TCRbeta CDR3 regions were amplified from genomic DNA using the immunoSEQ Assay, a bias-controlled multiplex PCR. Processing in the source paper ran as follows. Nucleated cell counts per sample were estimated from amplification of reference gene primers within the assay. Sequence reads were collapsed and filtered to measure the absolute abundance of every unique TCRbeta CDR3 rearrangement. Productive Simpson clonality was computed per sample as the square root of Simpson's diversity index over productive rearrangements. This immuneACCESS table, as held by TCRdb, lists in-frame sequences with V and J called but not all clones. Of the missing ones, under half trace to an unresolved V gene in checked studies; the others have no known cause. D and trimming come from the DNA, and the V and J calls and clone size come from that table. The sample table shows some 71,000 clones, and 70% to 85% are seen once. In total, the top ten clones hold 0.83% of the sample.

The chain was built from TRBV6-5 and TRBJ2-7; the D segment cannot be called with confidence. Sequencing input: peripheral blood. The receptor's source is a woman in her seventies with acute or convalescent COVID-19. At the DNA level, the sequence is TGTGCCAGCAGTTACTCGAGCATACCCTACGAGCAGTACTTC. It is translated as CASSYSSIPYEQYF.